A single sample gave rise to the 18 T cell receptor beta chains below, sequenced in a study of circulating CD8 cells and anti-PD-1 response in melanoma. TCR libraries were prepared from 15 ng of total RNA with the QIAseq Immune Repertoire TCR panel. MiXCR, run by TCRdb on the reads, gives a single entry per CDR3 protein. The sample has around 1,500 distinct CDR3 sequences; just under 9.5% are singletons. From live CD3+CD8+TCRalphabeta+ cells, four PD-1 and/or TIGIT subsets were sorted. The sample here was CD8+ T cells from PBMCs, taken at baseline or after one month of anti-PD-1 therapy (not recorded which). Source of these receptors: a human donor with melanoma.

This clonotype is deemed medium-sized. This chain connects TRBV9 to TRBJ2-5, with D perhaps TRBD1 (6 bases). Deletions cut 0 bases from V and 5 bases from J, with 8 bases between. The CDR3 has 13 amino acids. Germline V lookup: CDR1 SGDLS, CDR2 YYNGEE. In DNA, the CDR3 is TGTGCCAGCAGCGTAGGGGGGCTGGAGACCCAGTACTTC. It encodes CASSVGGLETQYF.

In its sample, this clonotype ranks as medium-sized (0.01 to 0.1%). This rearrangement joins TRBV19 to TRBJ2-1; 7 bases agree with TRBD1. CDR3 length equals 16 residues. V was clipped by 1 base and J by 4 bases; unmatched bases: 7. Germline CDR1 reads LNHDA; CDR2 reads SQIVND (reference sequence). CDR3 region: CASSIAGQGDYNEQFF. CDR3 in DNA: TGTGCCAGTAGTATAGCTGGGCAGGGGGATTACAATGAGCAGTTCTTC.

This clonotype ranks as medium-sized. V and J are TRBV4-3 and TRBJ2-1; 8 bases are shared with TRBD2. Germline-derived CDR1 and CDR2 are LGHNA and YSLEER. The CDR3 totals 17 residues. Germline trimming cut 1 base from V and 0 bases from J; bases unmatched to any gene: 5. In nucleotides, the CDR3 is TGCGCCAGCAGCCAAGTACCAGCGGGGGTCTCCTACAATGAGCAGTTCTTC. Amino acid sequence: CASSQVPAGVSYNEQFF.

This clonotype was seen more than once but under ten times. The chain employs TRBV4-1 and TRBJ2-5; TRBD2 matches at 7 bases. Germline CDR1 MGHRA, CDR2 YSYEKL. This CDR3 spans 14 amino acids. Unmatched junction bases numbered 3, after V lost 2 bases and J lost 3 bases. CDR3 DNA sequence: TGCGCCAGCAGCCAAACAGCGGGGAAAGAGACCCAGTACTTC. Protein: CASSQTAGKETQYF.

By share, this clonotype counts as medium-sized (0.01 to 0.1%). The chain recombines TRBV7-2 with TRBJ2-5; 7 bases are a match to TRBD1. The germline V gene encodes CDR1 SGHTA and CDR2 FQGNSA. The CDR3 has 15 residues. Trimming cost V 0 bases and J 0 bases; bases outside gene matches: 1. The CDR3 loop is CASSLAGQYQETQYF. CDR3 sequence (DNA): TGTGCCAGCAGCTTAGCGGGACAGTACCAAGAGACCCAGTACTTC.

In its sample, this clonotype ranks as large (0.1 to 1%). The J gene is TRBJ2-7, the V gene TRBV14; 7 nucleotides align to TRBD2. Germline V lookup: CDR1 SGHDN, CDR2 FVKESK. With 0 bases clipped from V and 3 bases from J, the junction kept 5 bases outside the gene matches. This CDR3 is built from 15 residues. Written as DNA, the CDR3 is TGTGCCAGCAGCCAAGATGGGGGGGTCGGCTACGAGCAGTACTTC. As protein: CASSQDGGVGYEQYF.

Regarding this clonotype: A much larger clone differs from this one at a single base, so this may be a read error. This rearrangement joins TRBV2 to TRBJ1-2, with D possibly matching TRBD1 (5 bases). CDR1 SNHLY and CDR2 FYNNEI come from the germline V gene. This CDR3 comprises 12 residues. CDR3 sequence (DNA): TGTGCCAGCAGTGAAGGCAGGGAAGGCTACGCCTTC. This encodes CASSEGREGYAF.

This clonotype is categorized as large. The CDR3 DNA reads TGCAGTGCCTGGGAGGGGGGCACAGATACGCAGTATTTT. The encoded protein is CSAWEGGTDTQYF. The chain couples TRBV20-1 to TRBJ2-3, with a weak D call TRBD2 (7 bases). CDR1 is DFQATT and CDR2 is SNEGSKA in the germline V gene (reference sequence). The V end was cut by 6 bases, the J end by 1 base, with 11 bases between. The CDR3 loop spans 13 amino acids.

In its sample, this clonotype is medium-sized (0.01 to 0.1%). The rearrangement links TRBV29-1 to TRBJ2-3; D is unclear. Germline V gene sequence: CDR1 SQVTM, CDR2 ANQGSEA. This CDR3 region has 11 residues. Trimming pared 5 bases from V and 6 bases from J, leaving 9 bases between. The DNA of the CDR3 is TGCAGCGTTCAGAGTGGGGATACGCAGTATTTT. Residues: CSVQSGDTQYF.

In its sample, this clonotype ranks as medium-sized. The V call is TRBV2, the J call TRBJ2-1, with TRBD2 identical over 14 bases. Germline V gene data show CDR1 as SNHLY and CDR2 as FYNNEI. The ends lost 1 base at V and 4 bases at J; junction bases unmatched: 0. The CDR3 sequence is 16 residues long. The CDR3 here is CASSEGTSGGYNEQFF. CDR3 nucleotide sequence: TGTGCCAGCAGTGAAGGGACTAGCGGGGGGTACAATGAGCAGTTCTTC.

This chain uses TRBV12-3 or TRBV12-4 with TRBJ2-4, with D possibly being TRBD1 (5 bases). Trimming cost V 1 base and J 8 bases, with 18 bases left between them. CDR3 length: 16 residues. The CDR3 loop is CASSLGGWGREHIQYF. As DNA, the CDR3 is TGTGCCAGCAGTTTAGGAGGTTGGGGCCGCGAACACATTCAGTACTTC.

Within the sample, this clonotype is medium-sized (0.01 to 0.1%). V and J are TRBV29-1 and TRBJ2-3; 7 bases fit TRBD1. Germline V gene data show CDR1 as SQVTM and CDR2 as ANQGSEA. Trimming took 0 bases from V and 2 from J; bases not matched to a gene: 8. CDR3 length: 16 amino acids. The CDR3 protein is CSVEDFGRGNTDTQYF. CDR3 in DNA: TGCAGCGTTGAAGATTTCGGCAGGGGGAACACAGATACGCAGTATTTT.

This clonotype is medium-sized. The J gene is TRBJ2-7, the V gene TRBV5-6; D is ambiguous. Trimming removed 0 bases at V and 3 bases at J, with 7 bases between. The CDR3 is 13 residues long. CDR1 SGHDT and CDR2 YYEEEE come from the germline V gene. CDR3 DNA sequence: TGTGCCAGCAGCTTGGGTCCGAACTACGAGCAGTACTTC. Residues: CASSLGPNYEQYF. Looking up the rest from reference TRBV5-6 and TRBJ2-7 gives the full variable domain: DAGVTQSPTHLIKTRGQQVTLRCSPKSGHDTVSWYQQALGQGPQFIFQYYEEEERQRGNFPDRFSGHQFPNYSSELNVNALLLGDSALYLCASSLGPNYEQYFGPGTRLTVT.

This clonotype rates as medium-sized. The chain recombines TRBV6-2 or TRBV6-3 with TRBJ2-1, with TRBD1 as a possible D gene (6 bases). Trimming cost V 7 bases and J 4 bases, with 11 bases left between them. Germline V lookup: CDR1 MNHEY, CDR2 SVGEGT. CDR3 length: 13 amino acids. CDR3 DNA: TGTGCCAGCACCGGGACACTTTACAATGAGCAGTTCTTC. This translates into CASTGTLYNEQFF.

Within the sample, this clonotype is medium-sized. The chain employs TRBV2 and TRBJ2-3, with TRBD2 matching over 11 bases. J was trimmed by 1 base and V by 10 bases; bases with no gene match: 16. From germline, CDR1 is SNHLY and CDR2 FYNNEI. CDR3 size: 18 residues. The CDR3 protein is CATNLAGGPTKGTDTQYF. The CDR3 DNA reads as TGTGCCACGAACTTAGCGGGGGGGCCGACCAAGGGCACAGATACGCAGTATTTT.

This clonotype is large by share. The gene calls are TRBV18 and TRBJ1-1; no clear D gene. Per germline, CDR1 KGHSH and CDR2 LQKENI. The CDR3 loop spans 12 amino acids. Trimming stripped 7 bases from V and 6 bases from J, with 12 bases between. CDR3 sequence (DNA): TGTGCCAGCTTTACGGGCCTAGCTGAAGCTTTCTTT. Encoded protein: CASFTGLAEAFF.

V gene TRBV19 combines with J gene TRBJ1-1; tentative D call: TRBD1 (6 bases). Trimming pared 1 base from V and 5 bases from J, leaving 8 bases between. This CDR3 has 13 residues. CDR1 is LNHDA and CDR2 is SQIVND in the germline V gene (reference sequence). The CDR3 sequence is CASSIGGGTEAFF. Written as DNA, the CDR3 is TGTGCCAGTAGTATAGGAGGGGGTACTGAAGCTTTCTTT.

Within the sample, this clonotype is medium-sized. The V and J genes are TRBV10-3 and TRBJ2-2, with D tentatively TRBD2 (5 bases). The germline V and J ends were trimmed by 8 bases and 3 bases, with 16 bases remaining between them. The CDR3 covers 15 residues. Germline V CDR1 and CDR2: ENHRY, SYGVKD. The DNA for the CDR3 is TGTGCCATCTCTGAAGGAGAGGGCGACACCGGGGAGCTGTTTTTT. Encoded protein: CAISEGEGDTGELFF.